The 17 T cell receptor beta chains in this list originate from one sample, sequenced in a study of Ad26.COV2.S vaccination and SARS-CoV-2 variants. Using immunoSEQ multiplex PCR, the repertoire was profiled, and TCRdb retains in-frame clones only, with some absent. This table has around 340,000 clones, approximately 90% appearing once. This sample's treatment: roughly 18 received Ad26.COV2.S at low or high dose, single or two shots; roughly five received placebo; per-sample allocation not given. It was on day 63 after the first vaccine or placebo injection that samples were taken. The sample in question was peripheral blood, obtained in a trial of Ad26.COV2.S vaccine versus placebo. The receptors here all came from a person between 18 and 65 years old who received the Ad26.COV2.S COVID-19 vaccine or a placebo.

The rearrangement joins TRBV27 to TRBJ1-1; D remains unclear. Germline V CDR1 and CDR2: MNHEY, SMNVEV (reference sequence). The V end lost 7 bases, the J end lost 2 bases, and 5 bases lay between the germline ends. The CDR3 consists of 11 residues. This chain's CDR3 is CASTLNTEAFF. The CDR3 coding sequence is TGTGCCAGCACCCTAAACACTGAAGCTTTCTTT.

This clone was counted a single time. This specimen includes other DNA sequences encoding the same CDR3. The chain links TRBV10-3 to TRBJ2-7; D not resolved. The V end was cut by 2 bases, the J end by 4 bases, with 6 bases between. The CDR3 runs 12 residues. Germline V CDR1 and CDR2: ENHRY, SYGVKD. The CDR3 region has the DNA TGTGCCATCAGTGAGAGGTCGTACGAGCAGTACTTC. Its translation: CAISERSYEQYF.

This clone was recorded only once. This rearrangement joins TRBV18 to TRBJ1-3; 7 bases align to TRBD1. V lost 0 bases and J lost 4; bases outside the gene matches: 6. This CDR3 comprises 16 residues. Germline V CDR1 and CDR2: KGHSH, LQKENI. The CDR3 protein is CASSPPTGMTGNTIYF. CDR3 DNA: TGTGCCAGCTCACCACCGACAGGGATGACGGGAAACACCATATATTTT.

The chain joins TRBV2 to TRBJ1-4; D is unclear. This CDR3 contains 14 residues. The germline V and J ends were trimmed by 2 bases and 0 bases, with 4 bases remaining between them. Looked up from germline, CDR1 is SNHLY and CDR2 is FYNNEI. The CDR3 DNA follows: TGTGCCAGCAGTGAAAAGCCAACTAATGAAAAACTGTTTTTT. This sequence encodes CASSEKPTNEKLFF.

This clone was counted only a few times. The chain combines TRBV7-2 with TRBJ2-1, with a tentative D call TRBD1 (5 bases). This CDR3 has 13 amino acids. V gave up 6 bases and J gave up 9 bases, with 15 bases separating them. Germline CDR1 and CDR2: SGHTA and FQGNSA. The CDR3 nucleotides are TGTGCCAGCAGTCCCCATGGGGCGGCTGAGCAGTTCTTC. It encodes CASSPHGAAEQFF.

V usage is TRBV28 and J usage is TRBJ2-4; weak D call: TRBD2 (6 bases). This CDR3 contains 16 residues. Trimming removed 3 bases from V and 5 bases from J, with 17 bases in between. Germline assignment: CDR1 MDHEN and CDR2 SYDVKM. The CDR3 coding sequence is TGTGCCAGCAGTTTTTCCTTCGGGACTTCGGAAAACATTCAGTACTTC. Its protein is CASSFSFGTSENIQYF.

The chain has TRBV12-3 or TRBV12-4 and TRBJ1-2; TRBD1 agrees at 8 bases. The CDR3 runs 11 residues. Trimming cost V 6 bases and J 13 bases; bases outside gene matches: 7. The DNA for the CDR3 is TGTGCCAGCAGGGCGCAGGGGGCCCTCACCTTC. Its translation: CASRAQGALTF.

This rearrangement joins TRBV6-2 or TRBV6-3 to TRBJ1-1; no definite D call. Germline CDR1 reads MNHEY; CDR2 reads SVGEGT. V gave up 5 bases and J gave up 5 bases, with 21 bases separating them. The CDR3 sequence is 16 residues long. The CDR3 reads CASSQISSRGKTEAFF. The CDR3, as DNA: TGTGCCAGCAGTCAGATATCCTCTCGAGGGAAAACTGAAGCTTTCTTT.

The chain employs TRBV4-3 and TRBJ2-7; 12 nucleotides agree with TRBD2. J gave up 4 bases and V 0 bases, and 10 bases lay outside the gene matches. The CDR3 is 18 residues long. Germline CDR1 is LGHNA and CDR2 is YSLEER. Here the CDR3 DNA reads TGCGCCAGCAGCCAAGATCTGTCTAGCGGGGGGGCAATATACGAGCAGTACTTC. Protein product: CASSQDLSSGGAIYEQYF.

The rearrangement joins TRBV6-5 to TRBJ1-6, with D possibly being TRBD1 (6 bases). In germline, CDR1 is MNHEY, CDR2 SVGAGI. The CDR3 totals 15 residues. V lost 8 bases and J 5 bases, leaving 16 bases between the germline ends. The CDR3 DNA sequence: TGTGCCAGCTTAAAACAGGGTAGCAATAATTCACCCCTCCACTTT. Translation gives CASLKQGSNNSPLHF.

This clone was detected only once. This sequence joins TRBV28 and TRBJ2-2; D not resolved. This CDR3 is built from 13 residues. Trimming removed 1 base from V and 4 bases from J, with 4 bases in between. Germline V gene data show CDR1 as MDHEN and CDR2 as SYDVKM. CDR3 DNA sequence: TGTGCCAGCAGTTTATCCAGCACCGGGGAGCTGTTTTTT. The encoded protein is CASSLSSTGELFF.

The rearrangement joins TRBV7-2 to TRBJ1-1; D uncertain. From germline, CDR1 is SGHTA and CDR2 FQGNSA. Trimming cost V 0 bases and J 2 bases, with 4 bases left between them. The CDR3 totals 13 residues. The CDR3: CASSLADNTEAFF. The CDR3 coding sequence is TGTGCCAGCAGCTTAGCAGACAACACTGAAGCTTTCTTT.

This chain joins TRBV5-5 and TRBJ2-2, with a weak D call TRBD1 (6 bases). Trimming cost V 2 bases and J 7 bases, with 18 bases left between them. This CDR3 is 16 amino acids long. Germline V gene sequence: CDR1 SGHKS, CDR2 YYEKEE (reference sequence). The CDR3 nucleotides are TGTGCCAGCAGCTTCATAACGGCAGGGGCGATCGGGGAGCTGTTTTTT. Its protein product is CASSFITAGAIGELFF.

The chain joins TRBV5-6 to TRBJ2-7, with D hard to call. The CDR3 has 14 amino acids. Trimming took 0 bases from V and 3 from J, leaving 10 bases between them. Germline V gene sequence: CDR1 SGHDT, CDR2 YYEEEE. The CDR3 DNA follows: TGTGCCAGCAGCTTGGGGGGTTCCAACTACGAGCAGTACTTC. Translation: CASSLGGSNYEQYF.

V and J are TRBV12-5 and TRBJ2-1; D is possibly TRBD2 (6 bases). CDR1 is LGHNT and CDR2 is FRNRAP in the germline V gene. The CDR3 has 18 amino acids. Trimming cost V 0 bases and J 0 bases, with 15 bases left between them. This CDR3 is CASGLVHGSGYSYNEQFF. CDR3 in DNA: TGTGCTAGTGGTTTGGTACACGGGAGCGGATACTCCTACAATGAGCAGTTCTTC. The full variable domain, in which reference TRBV12-5 and TRBJ2-1 provide the parts outside the CDR3, is DARVTQTPRHKVTEMGQEVTMRCQPILGHNTVFWYRQTMMQGLELLAYFRNRAPLDDSGMPKDRFSAEMPDATLATLKIQPSEPRDSAVYFCASGLVHGSGYSYNEQFFGPGTRLTVL.

This clone came up a few times. The V gene is TRBV7-9, the J gene TRBJ1-2, with 8 bases matching TRBD1. Germline V CDR1 and CDR2: SEHNR, FQNEAQ (reference sequence). CDR3 size: 14 residues. V dropped 5 bases and J dropped 3; count of bases not matched to a gene: 5. This chain's CDR3 is CASSPGTGDYGYTF. The CDR3 DNA sequence: TGTGCCAGCAGCCCGGGGACAGGAGACTATGGCTACACCTTC.

Remarks on this clone: The sample carries other DNA sequences with the same CDR3. V is TRBV11-2 and J is TRBJ2-5; perhaps D is TRBD1 or TRBD2 (5 bases each). Germline CDR1 is SGHAT and CDR2 is FQNNGV. Trimming cost V 3 bases and J 1 base, with 6 bases left between them. The CDR3 consists of 13 residues. CDR3 sequence reads: CASSFGGQETQYF. The CDR3 DNA sequence: TGTGCCAGCAGCTTTGGGGGCCAAGAGACCCAGTACTTC.